This T cell receptor (beta chain) appears in the sequencing data of a study of graft-versus-host responses after intestinal transplantation. In the study overall: Recipients underwent multivisceral, liver-intestinal, or isolated intestinal transplants. The recipients all started with anti-thymocyte globulin induction and then took tacrolimus and steroids for 3 to 4 years. Study-level points and caveats: Across patients carrying graft-donor T cell macrochimerism, allografts held high graft-versus-host to host-versus-graft clonal ratios. Some GvH clones were seen earlier in gut or blood, suggesting intestinal origin.

As to this clone: Its antigen is unidentified. Other nucleotide sequences in the sample specify the same CDR3.

Repertoires were generated with immunoSEQ multiplex PCR, while TCRdb's copy carries only in-frame clones and drops some. The table has about 25,000 clones, roughly 86% seen once. V shed 4 bases, J shed 2 bases, and the junction held 6 bases outside the gene matches. Germline V gene data show CDR1 as SGHNT and CDR2 as YYREEE (reference sequence). The CDR3 extends over 15 amino acids. The clonotype was recovered from a human donor who was the organ donor for an intestinal transplant. This chain uses TRBV5-4 with TRBJ2-3, with 8 bases fitting TRBD2. The source was unstimulated CD8+ T cells sorted from spleen or lymph node cells, collected before transplant. Here the CDR3 DNA reads TGTGCCAGCAGCCTAAAGCGGGAGAACACAGATACGCAGTATTTT. Its translation is CASSLKRENTDTQYF.